Following are 7 T cell receptor beta chains from one sample sequenced in a study of blood T cell repertoires in COVID-19. TCRdb keeps only in-frame clones here, not all; method: immunoSEQ multiplex PCR. The sample has about 59,000 clones; 91% are singletons. Input material: peripheral blood. The origin of the receptors is a human donor in a cohort sampled during active COVID-19.

V usage is TRBV9 and J usage is TRBJ2-7, with 10 bases identical to TRBD2. Germline V CDR1 and CDR2: SGDLS, YYNGEE. The CDR3 is made up of 15 amino acids. V lost 0 bases to trimming and J lost 5 bases; unmatched junction nucleotides: 5. Here the CDR3 DNA reads TGTGCCAGCAGCGTAGCCCCAGCGGGAGGGGACGAGCAGTACTTC. Translating it yields CASSVAPAGGDEQYF.

V usage is TRBV7-3 and J usage is TRBJ2-3, with D maybe TRBD2 (6 bases). Germline CDR1 SGHTA, CDR2 FQGTGA. This CDR3 is built from 16 residues. The V end lost 2 bases, the J end lost 0 bases, and 12 bases lay between the germline ends. The chain's CDR3 is CASSLVFGTSTDTQYF. The DNA of the CDR3 is TGTGCCAGCAGCTTAGTTTTTGGGACTAGCACAGATACGCAGTATTTT.

J is TRBJ2-7 and V is TRBV19; 9 nucleotides line up with TRBD1. Germline V gene data show CDR1 as LNHDA and CDR2 as SQIVND (reference sequence). The CDR3 sequence is 15 residues long. The trim removed 6 bases at V and 4 bases at J, leaving 10 bases unmatched. The CDR3 DNA sequence: TGTGCCAGTAGGGGGGGGACAGGGTCCTTTTACGAGCAGTACTTC. Translating gives CASRGGTGSFYEQYF.

The chain couples TRBV10-3 to TRBJ2-1; TRBD2 matches 11 bases. The V gene end was trimmed by 2 bases and the J gene end by 2 bases; junction bases not matched to a gene: 5. Germline loops: CDR1 ENHRY, CDR2 SYGVKD. CDR3 length: 17 residues. Here the CDR3 DNA reads TGTGCCATCAGTGAGACTTTAGCGGGGGGGCCCTACAATGAGCAGTTCTTC. As protein: CAISETLAGGPYNEQFF.

V and J are TRBV7-3 and TRBJ2-1; 11 bases map to TRBD2. After removal of 3 bases from V and 9 bases from J, the junction contained 13 bases not matched to a gene. Germline V gives CDR1 SGHTA, CDR2 FQGTGA. The CDR3 consists of 17 residues. The CDR3 DNA follows: TGTGCCAGCAGCTTGCGGAGTAGCGGGGGGGCCCTCGGTGAGCAGTTCTTC. Amino acids: CASSLRSSGGALGEQFF. Based on the CDR3 plus reference TRBV7-3 and TRBJ2-1, the full variable domain is GAGVSQTPSNKVTEKGKYVELRCDPISGHTALYWYRQSLGQGPEFLIYFQGTGAADDSGLPNDRFFAVRPEGSVSTLKIQRTERGDSAVYLCASSLRSSGGALGEQFFGPGTRLTVL.

This clone was counted once. The CDR3 region has the DNA TGTGCCAGCAGTTACGGGGGGGCCGCCTACGAGCAGTACTTC. Amino acids: CASSYGGAAYEQYF. The chain is built from TRBV6-2 or TRBV6-3 and TRBJ2-7; D perhaps matches TRBD2 (7 bases). Trimming removed 2 bases at V and 2 bases at J, with 10 bases between. This CDR3 is built from 14 residues. CDR1 and CDR2 (germline): MNHEY, SVGEGT.

The V and J genes are TRBV10-3 and TRBJ2-7; 7 bases match TRBD1. V lost 3 bases to trimming and J lost 4 bases; unmatched junction nucleotides: 12. CDR3 length: 16 amino acids. Looked up from germline, CDR1 is ENHRY and CDR2 is SYGVKD. CDR3 bases: TGTGCCATCAGTGACCCGACAGGGAGTAATATTTACGAGCAGTACTTC. Translation: CAISDPTGSNIYEQYF.